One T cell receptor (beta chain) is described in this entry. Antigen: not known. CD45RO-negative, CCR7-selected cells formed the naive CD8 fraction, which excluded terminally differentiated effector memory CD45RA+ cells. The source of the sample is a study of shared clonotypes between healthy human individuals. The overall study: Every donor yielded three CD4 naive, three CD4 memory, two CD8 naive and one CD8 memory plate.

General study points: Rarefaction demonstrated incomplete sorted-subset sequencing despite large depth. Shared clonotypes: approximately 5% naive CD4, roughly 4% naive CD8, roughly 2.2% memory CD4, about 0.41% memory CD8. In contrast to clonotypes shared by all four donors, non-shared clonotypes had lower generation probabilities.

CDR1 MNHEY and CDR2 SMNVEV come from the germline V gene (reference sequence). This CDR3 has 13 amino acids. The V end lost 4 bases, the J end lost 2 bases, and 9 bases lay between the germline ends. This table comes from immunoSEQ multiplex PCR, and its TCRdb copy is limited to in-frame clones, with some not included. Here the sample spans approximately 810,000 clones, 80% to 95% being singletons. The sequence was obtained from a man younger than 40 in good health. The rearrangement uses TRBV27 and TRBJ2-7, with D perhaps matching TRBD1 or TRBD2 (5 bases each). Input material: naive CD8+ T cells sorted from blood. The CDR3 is CASSYGAAYEQYF. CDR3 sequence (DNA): TGTGCCAGCAGTTACGGGGCCGCCTACGAGCAGTACTTC.